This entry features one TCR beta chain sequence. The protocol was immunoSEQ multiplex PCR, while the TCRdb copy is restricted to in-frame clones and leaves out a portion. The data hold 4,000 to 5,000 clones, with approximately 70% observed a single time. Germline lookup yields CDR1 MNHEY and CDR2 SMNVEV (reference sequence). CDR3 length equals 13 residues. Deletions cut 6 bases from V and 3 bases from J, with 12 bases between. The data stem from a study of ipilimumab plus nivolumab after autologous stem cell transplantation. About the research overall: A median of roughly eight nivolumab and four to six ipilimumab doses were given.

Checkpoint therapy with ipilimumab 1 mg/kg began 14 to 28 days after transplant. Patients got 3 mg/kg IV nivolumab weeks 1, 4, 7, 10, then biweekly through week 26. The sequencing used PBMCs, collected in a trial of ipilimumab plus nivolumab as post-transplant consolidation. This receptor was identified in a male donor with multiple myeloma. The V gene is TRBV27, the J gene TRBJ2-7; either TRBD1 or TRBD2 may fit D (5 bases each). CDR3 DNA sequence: TGTGCCAGCAGGGGGCGGGCTTTCTACGAGCAGTACTTC. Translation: CASRGRAFYEQYF.